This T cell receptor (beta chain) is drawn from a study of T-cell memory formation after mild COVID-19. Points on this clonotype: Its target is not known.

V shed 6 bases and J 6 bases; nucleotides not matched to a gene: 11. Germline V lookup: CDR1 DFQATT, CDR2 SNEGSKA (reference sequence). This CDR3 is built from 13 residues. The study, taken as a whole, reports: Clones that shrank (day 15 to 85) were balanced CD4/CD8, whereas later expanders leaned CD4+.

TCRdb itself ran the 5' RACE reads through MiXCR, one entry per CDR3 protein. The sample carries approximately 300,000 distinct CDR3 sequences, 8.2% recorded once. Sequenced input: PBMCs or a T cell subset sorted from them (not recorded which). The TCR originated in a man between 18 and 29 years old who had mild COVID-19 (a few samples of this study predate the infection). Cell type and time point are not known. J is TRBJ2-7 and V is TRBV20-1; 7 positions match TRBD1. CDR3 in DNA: TGCAGTGCCACGGGACAGTTACTGAGCGAGCAGTACTTC. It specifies CSATGQLLSEQYF.